This T cell receptor beta chain was observed in a study of T cells in Graves' hyperthyroidism and ophthalmopathy (dated by TCRdb to the late 2010s). Regarding the research as a whole: Peripheral blood was collected at initial diagnosis, before any treatment. In six Graves' hyperthyroidism patients, the study also compared T-cell repertoires from thyroid tissue with T-cell repertoires from blood. After blood sampling, hyperthyroidism patients were treated with methimazole at a starting dose of 30 mg daily, and ophthalmopathy patients were treated with high-dose intravenous methylprednisolone. The roughly 100 discovery patients were randomly divided into training and test sets at a 7:3 ratio. The paper describes TCR Vbeta CDR3 sequencing of 135 peripheral blood samples, made up of 43 ophthalmopathy patients, 70 to 75 hyperthyroidism patients and roughly 17 progressor patients. Whether ophthalmopathy could be predicted prospectively was tested in an independent validation cohort made up of roughly 20 hyperthyroidism patients plus 17 patients who later progressed to ophthalmopathy. TCR V-J signatures able to tell the groups apart were searched for in a discovery cohort of around 95 patients, of whom 43 had Graves' ophthalmopathy and more than 55 had stable Graves' hyperthyroidism.

V sheds 5 bases and J sheds 0 bases, leaving 10 bases between their ends. The CDR1 and CDR2 encoded by the germline V gene (reference sequence) are DFQATT and SNEGSKA. Including cysteine and phenylalanine, the CDR3 has 13 amino acids. Only the CDR3 region is kept as DNA, spanning 39 bases read in frame from base 1. Graves' hyperthyroidism was defined as stable when no progression to ophthalmopathy occurred over 18 months of follow-up. Hyperthyroidism patients were aged 18 to 65 years and newly diagnosed, with disease duration of less than 2 months. Exclusion was applied to patients with uncontrolled infections, other autoimmune diseases, pregnancy or lactation. Diagnoses were established on the basis of clinical symptoms, serum thyroxine and TRAb, thyroid ultrasound, and orbital computed tomography. Ficoll-Paque density gradient centrifugation was used to isolate PBMCs from approximately 11 ml of fresh peripheral blood. Trizol reagent was used to extract total RNA, and RNA quality was then checked on an Agilent 2100 Bioanalyzer.

This clonotype came up many times. Its antigen is unknown. Within one base of it there is no much larger clone, and no base qualities were kept. The TCR beta CDR3 regions were amplified from the RNA transcripts. For the first round of RT-PCR on the TCR CDR3, the HTBI primer set was used together with the Qiagen OneStep RT-PCR kit. A second multiplex PCR round built the libraries, followed by size selection and purification. The libraries were sequenced on an Illumina HiSeq2000 using paired-end 100 bp reads. Per the original workflow: SOAPnuke was used to process the raw data, with reads discarded if the reads contained adapters or uncalled bases, had a mean Phred below 15, or lacked an exact constant-primer or identifier match. COPE v1.2.5 was used to merge high-quality paired reads, and clonotypes were defined as unique nucleotide sequences. Clonotypes were aligned to IMGT TRBV, TRBD and TRBJ reference segments using MiTCR v1.1. Analysis was restricted to V-J combinations with a frequency above 0.0001, which covered roughly 99% of repertoires. A TCS score was defined as the ratio of F50 (clonal expansion) to E x V (chaos), with BLOSUM62-based TCRdist applied between CDR3 peptides within each V-J. Welch's t-statistics and random forest reduced just over 500 V-J features to under 15, which were used in a naive Bayes classifier (R e1071). In TCRdb, the public reads were trimmed at Q25 with fastp and aligned with MiXCR, with productive beta chains retained. Rows merge per CDR3 protein into single entries with the most common DNA and genes. The V and J calls and clone size come from TCRdb's table, not from the authors' own analysis. The sample has approximately 200,000 distinct CDR3 sequences on record, about 16% of them singletons. Around 47% of the sample is taken by the ten largest.

What the work shows at the level of the full study, not this receptor alone: In validation, the model predicted progression to ophthalmopathy a median of roughly 6.5 months before onset, with 70% to 71% sensitivity and almost 75% specificity. Sample size was not statistically predetermined, and investigators were not blinded to group allocation. Most expanded thyroid clonotypes (frequency above 0.001) were also detected in blood, a finding suggesting that blood repertoires may reflect thyroid immune responses. A model built on a 13 V-J signature distinguished ophthalmopathy from stable hyperthyroidism, reaching 85% to 90% sensitivity and approximately 81% specificity in cross-validation and 80%/75% in testing.

The chain uses TRBV20-1 and TRBJ1-1; the D gene is unclear. The sample consisted of blood. The receptor was isolated from a man in his forties or fifties with Graves' hyperthyroidism. CDR3 sequence: CSAPGRLNTEAFF. The DNA sequence is as follows: TGCAGTGCTCCTGGACGGCTGAACACTGAAGCTTTCTTT.